The TCR beta chain under discussion was sequenced for a study of blood T cell repertoires in COVID-19. The V gene lost 3 bases and the J gene lost 6 bases, with 14 bases spanning the gap. CDR1 is GTSNPN, CDR2 SVGIG, per germline (reference sequence). The length of the CDR3 is 13 residues. Method: immunoSEQ multiplex PCR; TCRdb's copy keeps in-frame clones and lacks some. The table lists roughly 76,000 clones, about nine tenths of them singletons. Source material: peripheral blood. This TCR was sampled from a woman of 80 years or more with active or convalescent COVID-19. This chain joins TRBV30 and TRBJ1-1; TRBD1 is a possible D gene (5 bases). The CDR3 sequence: CAWSKGVTPEAFF. The CDR3 bases are TGTGCCTGGAGCAAAGGGGTAACCCCTGAAGCTTTCTTT.